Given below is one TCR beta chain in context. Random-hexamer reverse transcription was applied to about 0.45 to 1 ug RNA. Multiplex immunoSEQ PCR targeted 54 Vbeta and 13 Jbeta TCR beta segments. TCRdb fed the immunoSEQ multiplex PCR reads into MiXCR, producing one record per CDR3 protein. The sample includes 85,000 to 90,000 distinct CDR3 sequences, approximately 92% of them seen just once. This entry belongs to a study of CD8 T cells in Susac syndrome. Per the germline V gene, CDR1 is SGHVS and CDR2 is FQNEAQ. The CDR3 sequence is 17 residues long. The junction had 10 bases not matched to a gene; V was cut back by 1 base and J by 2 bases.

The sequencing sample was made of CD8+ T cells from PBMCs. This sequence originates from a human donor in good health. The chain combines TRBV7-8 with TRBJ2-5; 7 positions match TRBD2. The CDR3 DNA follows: TGTGCCAGCAGCTTAGTTTGGAGCGGGGAGCGTCAAGAGACCCAGTACTTC. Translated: CASSLVWSGERQETQYF.